The sequence of this T cell receptor beta chain was determined in a study of T cell clonality in common variable immunodeficiency. Study results and limitations: In common variable immunodeficiency, TCR beta chains reportedly carried fewer deletions and N-nucleotide insertions. What drives increased CVID clonality needs T cell subpopulation sequencing. Fewer TCRbeta clones were shared among CVID subjects than controls.

This clone has only a few counts. The antigen remains undetermined. A much larger clone lies one base from this, so it may be a read error. The CDR3 end lies 3 residues beyond the end of the read and is filled in from the germline J gene. The CDR3 spans 15 residues. Germline V gives CDR1 SEHNR, CDR2 FQNEAQ (reference sequence). The V end was cut by 5 bases, the J end by 10 bases, with 18 bases between. Sequencing was performed with immunoSEQ multiplex PCR; in TCRdb, only in-frame clones are kept and a portion is missing. Recorded here are some 22,000 clones, none singletons. Of CVID subjects, about 14 were female and approximately 31 male, mean age about 40.

This chain connects TRBV7-9 to TRBJ1-6; D perhaps matches TRBD1 (6 bases). This clonotype was sampled from a human donor with common variable immunodeficiency. The sample comprised peripheral blood mononuclear cells. CDR3 in amino acids: CASSRDTGRRSPLHF. The DNA read from the CDR3 is TGTGCCAGCAGCAGAGATACAGGGAGGAGGTCACCC.